What follows are 25 T cell receptor beta chains derived from one specimen sequenced in a study of CD4+ T cells in melanoma. The protocol was immunoSEQ multiplex PCR, while the TCRdb copy is restricted to in-frame clones and leaves out a portion. Found here are 9,000 to 13,000 clones, less than 80% of them singletons; the top ten hold approximately 25%. Material for sequencing was cells from a culture (not recorded whether cultured in vitro). The receptors shown here come from a human donor with melanoma.

The chain employs TRBV12-5 and TRBJ2-2; TRBD1 agrees at 8 bases. Germline V gene lookup returns CDR1 LGHNT and CDR2 FRNRAP. The CDR3 has 14 residues. With 0 bases clipped from V and 6 bases from J, the junction kept 0 bases outside the gene matches. CDR3 in DNA: TGTGCTAGTGGTTTGGTACAGGGGGCCGGGGAGCTGTTTTTT. It yields the protein CASGLVQGAGELFF.

This clone showed up just once. This rearrangement joins TRBV4-1 to TRBJ2-7, with 12 bases identical to TRBD2. CDR1 and CDR2 from the germline V gene are MGHRA and YSYEKL. The CDR3 is made up of 18 amino acids. Trimming cost V 2 bases and J 5 bases; bases outside gene matches: 13. The chain's CDR3 is CASSQSDGRLAGANEQYF. The CDR3 DNA reads as TGCGCCAGCAGCCAATCGGACGGCCGACTAGCGGGGGCAAACGAGCAGTACTTC.

This clone was seen a handful of times. The chain couples TRBV5-6 to TRBJ1-2; D is undetermined. The V end lost 1 base, the J end lost 6 bases, and 13 bases lay between the germline ends. The CDR3 is made up of 14 amino acids. CDR1 and CDR2 from the germline V gene are SGHDT and YYEEEE. The CDR3 DNA sequence: TGTGCCAGCAGCTTGTGGAAAAAAACCGATGGCTACACCTTC. Its protein is CASSLWKKTDGYTF.

J is TRBJ1-4 and V is TRBV5-5; unclear D gene. Germline V CDR1 and CDR2: SGHKS, YYEKEE (reference sequence). The CDR3 extends over 13 amino acids. Trimming removed 2 bases at V and 4 bases at J, with 6 bases between. CDR3 nucleotide sequence: TGTGCCAGCAGCTTTTTGGATAATGAAAAACTGTTTTTT. Amino acid sequence: CASSFLDNEKLFF.

The chain carries TRBV19 and TRBJ2-3; 9 bases line up with TRBD1. V lost 6 bases, J lost 2 bases, and 9 bases stayed unmatched. Looked up from germline, CDR1 is LNHDA and CDR2 is SQIVND (reference sequence). CDR3 length: 16 amino acids. CDR3 bases: TGTGCCAGTAGACCTATTGGGACAGGGAACACAGATACGCAGTATTTT. It is translated as CASRPIGTGNTDTQYF. The complete variable domain, with remaining parts taken from reference TRBV19 and TRBJ2-3, reads DGGITQSPKYLFRKEGQNVTLSCEQNLNHDAMYWYRQDPGQGLRLIYYSQIVNDFQKGDIAEGYSVSREKKESFPLTVTSAQKNPTAFYLCASRPIGTGNTDTQYFGPGTRLTVL.

V and J are TRBV15 and TRBJ2-3; D gene ambiguous. Germline values: CDR1 LNHNV, CDR2 YYDKDF (reference sequence). This CDR3 region has 12 residues. V dropped 1 base and J dropped 7 bases, with 6 bases sitting between them. In DNA, the CDR3 is TGTGCCACCAGCAGAGTGGGAAATACGCAGTATTTT. It yields the protein CATSRVGNTQYF.

This clone occurred a few times. This rearrangement joins TRBV5-4 to TRBJ1-5; no reliable D call. Trimming cost V 2 bases and J 2 bases, with 5 bases left between them. This CDR3 comprises 13 residues. The germline V gene has CDR1 SGHNT and CDR2 YYREEE (reference sequence). In DNA form, the CDR3 reads TGTGCCAGCAGCTTCGAGGGCAATCAGCCCCAGCATTTT. It specifies CASSFEGNQPQHF.

The chain couples TRBV7-8 to TRBJ2-5; D perhaps matches TRBD2 (5 bases). Germline assignment: CDR1 SGHVS and CDR2 FQNEAQ. V dropped 5 bases and J dropped 5 bases, with 12 bases sitting between them. The CDR3 has 13 amino acids. The DNA of the CDR3 is TGTGCCAGCAGCCAACTAGTGTTTGAGACCCAGTACTTC. This encodes CASSQLVFETQYF.

The chain recombines TRBV5-4 with TRBJ2-3; no clear D. The CDR3 length is 12 residues. The germline CDR1 and CDR2 sequences are SGHNT and YYREEE (reference sequence). The V and J ends lost 1 base and 6 bases respectively, with 6 bases between them. The CDR3 spells CASSLSADTQYF. The CDR3 region has the DNA TGTGCCAGCAGCTTGTCGGCGGATACGCAGTATTTT.

This clone has more than one count but fewer than ten. The chain uses TRBV19 and TRBJ1-2; no firm D call. Germline CDR1 is LNHDA and CDR2 is SQIVND (reference sequence). The CDR3 is 15 amino acids. Between the trimmed V and J ends, which lost 4 bases and 8 bases, there was a span of 20 bases. DNA of the CDR3: TGTGCCAGTAGTACTAAACCGGGCCCCCTTCGGGGCTACACCTTC. It translates to CASSTKPGPLRGYTF.

The chain recombines TRBV6-1 with TRBJ2-3, with unresolved D. Germline CDR1 MNHNS, CDR2 SASEGT. V lost 7 bases, J lost 0 bases, and 8 bases lay in between. The CDR3 spans 13 residues. The CDR3 spells CASKGRSTDTQYF. The CDR3 DNA follows: TGTGCCAGCAAAGGAAGAAGCACAGATACGCAGTATTTT.

This clone was picked up one time. The J gene is TRBJ2-5, the V gene TRBV5-1, with 8 nucleotides matching TRBD2. The CDR3 consists of 15 residues. The germline CDR1 and CDR2 sequences are SGHRS and YFSETQ. With 4 bases clipped from V and 3 bases from J, the junction kept 8 bases outside the gene matches. The CDR3 loop reads CASSHPAGGKETQYF. The CDR3 nucleotides are TGCGCCAGCAGCCATCCTGCGGGGGGTAAAGAGACCCAGTACTTC.

The chain employs TRBV19 and TRBJ2-5; 9 bases line up with TRBD1. The last part of the DNA fits TRBJ2-7 better; the J call may be wrong. The germline gives CDR1 LNHDA, CDR2 SQIVND (reference sequence). CDR3 length: 16 residues. CDR3 sequence (DNA): TGTGCCAGTAGCGCACTGGGGACAGGGATGGATAGCGAGCAGTACTTC. Translating it yields CASSALGTGMDSEQYF.

This chain connects TRBV2 to TRBJ1-2; 7 positions agree with TRBD1. Germline values: CDR1 SNHLY, CDR2 FYNNEI. V gave up 10 bases and J gave up 2 bases; unmatched junction bases: 7. The CDR3 has 13 residues. CDR3 DNA: TGTGCCACCGAGAAGACAGGGAACTATGGCTACACCTTC. Translating it yields CATEKTGNYGYTF. The entire variable domain, with the rest obtained from reference TRBV2 and TRBJ1-2, is as follows: EPEVTQTPSHQVTQMGQEVILRCVPISNHLYFYWYRQILGQKVEFLVSFYNNEISEKSEIFDDQFSVERPDGSNFTLKIRSTKLEDSAMYFCATEKTGNYGYTFGSGTRLTVV.

The chain employs TRBV5-1 and TRBJ2-5, with D unresolved. CDR1 and CDR2 from the germline V gene are SGHRS and YFSETQ. The CDR3 covers 13 residues. The V gene lost 0 bases and the J gene lost 3 bases, with 6 bases spanning the gap. This CDR3 is CASSLAVEETQYF. The CDR3 DNA sequence: TGCGCCAGCAGCTTGGCCGTGGAAGAGACCCAGTACTTC.

This rearrangement joins TRBV7-3 to TRBJ1-2; D perhaps matches TRBD1 (5 bases). CDR1 SGHTA and CDR2 FQGTGA come from the germline V gene. V lost 5 bases and J lost 6, with 13 bases in between. The CDR3 consists of 13 residues. The chain's CDR3 is CASSTYQGDGYTF. As DNA, the CDR3 is TGTGCCAGCAGCACTTACCAGGGTGATGGCTACACCTTC.

The chain's CDR3 is CASNTGVEQYF. The DNA for the CDR3 is TGTGCCAGCAACACAGGGGTCGAGCAGTACTTC. This sequence joins TRBV6-5 and TRBJ2-7; 7 bases match TRBD1. Germline CDR1 reads MNHEY; CDR2 reads SVGAGI. The CDR3 extends over 11 amino acids. With V trimmed by 7 bases and J by 6 bases, 3 bases remained unmatched.

This chain uses TRBV4-2 with TRBJ1-6; D might be TRBD1 (6 bases). From germline, CDR1 is LGHNA and CDR2 YNFKEQ. Trimming removed 4 bases from V and 8 bases from J, with 12 bases in between. The CDR3 is 14 amino acids. The CDR3 reads CASSRDRLYSPLHF. CDR3 in DNA: TGTGCCAGCAGCCGCGACAGGTTATATTCACCCCTCCACTTT.

Only one count was recorded for this clone. J is TRBJ1-1 and V is TRBV6-5, with D unclear. Germline V gene sequence: CDR1 MNHEY, CDR2 SVGAGI. Between the trimmed V and J ends, which lost 10 bases and 2 bases, there was a span of 11 bases. The CDR3 contains 12 residues. The CDR3 is CATTTRNTEAFF. The DNA for the CDR3 is TGTGCCACCACTACACGTAACACTGAAGCTTTCTTT.

The gene calls are TRBV15 and TRBJ1-2, with D uncertain. The CDR3 runs 13 residues. Germline CDR1 and CDR2: LNHNV and YYDKDF (reference sequence). V was clipped by 6 bases and J by 7 bases, with 15 bases between them. The CDR3 nucleotides are TGTGCCACCAGTAAAGCTGGGCCTGCTGGCTACACCTTC. It is translated as CATSKAGPAGYTF.

DNA for the CDR3: TGCGCCAGCAGCGAGGGGGATACGCAGTATTTT. Translated: CASSEGDTQYF. The chain combines TRBV5-1 with TRBJ2-3; D tentatively reads TRBD1 or TRBD2 (5 bases each). The CDR3 has 11 residues. The germline V and J ends were trimmed by 4 bases and 6 bases, with 6 bases remaining between them. Looked up from germline, CDR1 is SGHRS and CDR2 is YFSETQ.

This chain joins TRBV18 and TRBJ1-4; maybe TRBD1 (5 bases). Germline-derived CDR1 and CDR2 are KGHSH and LQKENI. V lost 8 bases and J lost 3, with 10 bases in between. This CDR3 is 13 amino acids long. CDR3 DNA: TGTGCCAGCCGAGTGACAGCTAATGAAAAACTGTTTTTT. This translates into CASRVTANEKLFF.

This clone was seen more than once but under ten times. CDR3 coding DNA: TGCGCCAGCAGCCACCTTGCCCACGGCAGTGGATATGGCTACACCTTC. Protein sequence: CASSHLAHGSGYGYTF. The chain links TRBV4-1 to TRBJ1-2; D uncertain. The V end lost 3 bases, the J end lost 5 bases, and 19 bases lay between the germline ends. Germline V gene sequence: CDR1 MGHRA, CDR2 YSYEKL. The CDR3 covers 16 residues.

This chain links TRBV6-5 with TRBJ1-1; D uncertain. Germline V gives CDR1 MNHEY, CDR2 SVGAGI. CDR3 length equals 15 residues. V lost 10 bases and J lost 0, with 18 bases in between. DNA of the CDR3: TGTGCCACCTATCAGAATAGAAACGTGAACACTGAAGCTTTCTTT. Translated: CATYQNRNVNTEAFF.

This clone was seen only a few times. V usage is TRBV5-6 and J usage is TRBJ2-5, with a weak D call TRBD1 (5 bases). This CDR3 region has 17 residues. Germline CDR1 SGHDT, CDR2 YYEEEE. V shed 1 base and J shed 3 bases, with 19 bases lying between them. The CDR3 nucleotides are TGTGCCAGCAGCTTGAAGACAGCTACAGAAAAGGAAGAGACCCAGTACTTC. Translation gives CASSLKTATEKEETQYF. Looking up the rest from reference TRBV5-6 and TRBJ2-5 gives the full variable domain: DAGVTQSPTHLIKTRGQQVTLRCSPKSGHDTVSWYQQALGQGPQFIFQYYEEEERQRGNFPDRFSGHQFPNYSSELNVNALLLGDSALYLCASSLKTATEKEETQYFGPGTRLLVL.